This T cell receptor (beta chain) derives from a study of blood T cell repertoires in COVID-19 (dated by TCRdb to the early 2020s). Looking at the study overall: Samples covering the acute and convalescent phases of COVID-19 were provided by collaborators in the United States, Italy and Spain. Nearly every sample came with metadata listing a de-identified subject ID, COVID-19 status, age in years and sex. The samples were drawn from two sources: the first 160 participants of the ongoing ImmuneRACE study, and 1,200 or so subjects contributed by 6 global collaborators. The prospective study material was composed of cDNA or gDNA derived from T cells, B-cell-depleted T cells, or PBMCs. The repertoires were released in a freely available public database intended as a resource for research on the immune response to SARS-CoV-2. Subjects who had been exposed to COVID-19, were actively infected with it, or had recovered from it provided the deeply sampled blood TCRbeta repertoires that made up the dataset. Where available, HLA class I and class II types were taken from metadata supplied by the sample provider and were not determined by assay-based typing.

The immunoSEQ Assay, a bias-controlled multiplex PCR, was used to amplify TCRbeta CDR3 regions from genomic DNA. Per the original workflow: The number of nucleated cells in each sample was estimated from the amplification of reference gene primers within the assay. Sequence reads were collapsed and filtered to measure the absolute abundance of every unique TCRbeta CDR3 rearrangement. For each sample, productive Simpson clonality was calculated as the square root of Simpson's diversity index across productive rearrangements. TCRdb stores this immuneACCESS table with in-frame sequences only. Part of the clones is absent; in the studies checked, under half of the shortfall reflects unresolved V genes, and no reason is known for the rest. V and J calls and clone size follow that table, whereas D and trimming were derived from the DNA. This sample has 55,000 to 75,000 clones in its table, and about 80% of those were observed once. Together, the top ten hold about a tenth of the sample.

General conclusions and limits of the study: How much clinical and demographic metadata was included differed by source and by participant, and the metadata was provided uncurated.

There are 16 amino acids in the CDR3, from cysteine to phenylalanine inclusive. CDR3 DNA only is kept here, 48 bases in frame from base 1. As encoded in the germline V gene, CDR1 is LGHNA while CDR2 is YSLEER. Trimming takes 0 bases off V and 9 bases off J; junction bases not matched to a gene: 4. One collaborating source in Seattle enrolled patients during active infection and followed them longitudinally through the course of disease. Each collaborating institution followed its own protocols to collect whole blood in K2EDTA tubes. Collaborator samples were shipped for TCRbeta analysis as frozen whole blood, isolated PBMCs, or DNA extracted from either sample type. This clone has a handful of counts. There is no known antigen for this receptor. No much larger clone exists at a distance of one base, and base qualities are not known.

The V and J genes are TRBV4-3 and TRBJ1-6; TRBD1 fits 11 bases in the junction. This sequence originates from an elderly man with COVID-19, enrolled during active disease. The sequenced sample was peripheral blood. The DNA sequence follows: TGCGCCAGCAGCCAAGATATTGGGACAGGGGGTTCACCCCTCCACTTT. The translation is CASSQDIGTGGSPLHF.